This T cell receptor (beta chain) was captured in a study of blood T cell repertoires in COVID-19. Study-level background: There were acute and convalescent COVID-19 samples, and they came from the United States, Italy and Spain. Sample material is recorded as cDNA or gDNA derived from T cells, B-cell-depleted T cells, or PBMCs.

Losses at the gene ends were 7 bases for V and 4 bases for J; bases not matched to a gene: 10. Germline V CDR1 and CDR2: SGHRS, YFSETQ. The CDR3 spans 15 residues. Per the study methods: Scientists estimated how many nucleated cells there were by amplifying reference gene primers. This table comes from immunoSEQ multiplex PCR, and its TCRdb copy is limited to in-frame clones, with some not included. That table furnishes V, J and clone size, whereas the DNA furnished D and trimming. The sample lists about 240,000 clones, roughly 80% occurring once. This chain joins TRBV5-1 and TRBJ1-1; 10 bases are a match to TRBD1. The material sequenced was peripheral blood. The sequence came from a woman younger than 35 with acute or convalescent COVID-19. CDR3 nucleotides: TGCGCCAGCTCCGGGACAGGGGTTATTCTCACTGAAGCTTTCTTT. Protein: CASSGTGVILTEAFF.